What follows are 16 T cell receptor beta chains derived from one specimen sequenced in a study of spatial heterogeneity in lung cancer. Overall study findings and caveats: Intratumoral expanded alpha and beta TCR counts were found to track tumor mutation counts.

In TCRdb, the 5' RACE reads were re-called with MiXCR into one record per CDR3 protein. Of fewer than 9,000 distinct CDR3 sequences listed, roughly 7% are singletons. Antigen specificity for these receptors is unknown. This sample's time point: sample taken at primary tumor resection. This sample comprised lung tumor tissue, obtained at surgery. The receptors here all came from a female donor with early-stage non-small cell lung cancer.

This clonotype was observed at least ten times. This beta chain appears as a stray read in a library generated for alpha chains; its size is not informative. The genes are TRBV27 and TRBJ2-7; 7 bases match TRBD2. In germline, CDR1 is MNHEY, CDR2 SMNVEV (reference sequence). The V and J ends lost 8 bases and 2 bases, in that order; junction bases with no gene match: 12. The CDR3 loop spans 15 amino acids. The CDR3 protein is CASRSQPSGTYEQYF. In DNA, the CDR3 is TGTGCCAGCCGAAGTCAGCCTAGCGGTACCTACGAGCAGTACTTC.

Sample share makes this clonotype medium-sized. Since it is a stray read in a library aimed at alpha chains, this beta chain has a size that is not meaningful. The V gene is TRBV7-9, the J gene TRBJ2-3; 9 bases map to TRBD2. Germline V CDR1 and CDR2: SEHNR, FQNEAQ (reference sequence). The ends lost 2 bases at V and 4 bases at J; junction bases unmatched: 7. This CDR3 is built from 16 residues. This CDR3 reads CASSLSLTSGPDTQYF. As DNA, the CDR3 is TGTGCCAGCAGCTTAAGCTTGACTAGCGGACCAGATACGCAGTATTTT.

This clonotype was counted many times. This beta chain was picked up by a library intended for alpha chains and is off target, so its count carries little meaning. The V and J genes are TRBV23-1 and TRBJ2-2, with 14 bases lining up with TRBD2. TRBV23-1 is classed as an ORF, of uncertain function. CDR3 size: 19 residues. J was trimmed by 4 bases and V by 2 bases; bases with no gene match: 9. CDR3 DNA sequence: TGCGCCAGCAGTCAAACCCCGGGACTAGCGGGAGCGGGCACCGGGGAGCTGTTTTTT. Protein sequence: CASSQTPGLAGAGTGELFF.

The table lists this clonotype with many counts. As an off-target read in a library built for alpha chains, this beta chain has a frequency of little significance. The chain recombines TRBV19 with TRBJ2-1; 10 nucleotides line up with TRBD2. The junction had 5 bases not matched to a gene; V was cut back by 3 bases and J by 6 bases. CDR1 is LNHDA and CDR2 is SQIVND in the germline V gene (reference sequence). The CDR3 contains 15 residues. The CDR3 spells CASSILAGAFNEQFF. The CDR3 DNA reads TGTGCCAGTAGTATTCTAGCGGGAGCTTTCAATGAGCAGTTCTTC.

At least ten counts were recorded for this clonotype. Little can be read into the size of this beta chain, an off-target read in a library designed for alpha chains. The rearrangement links TRBV7-8 to TRBJ2-7; 7 positions agree with TRBD2. Per the germline V gene, CDR1 is SGHVS and CDR2 is FQNEAQ. The CDR3 length is 13 residues. Germline trimming cut 9 bases from V and 4 bases from J; bases unmatched to any gene: 9. CDR3 bases: TGTGCCAGTAAGGGGAGGGAACGTTACGAGCAGTACTTC. Amino acid sequence: CASKGRERYEQYF.

By share, this clonotype ranks as medium-sized. The library was prepared for alpha chains; this beta chain is a stray read, so its frequency means little. The chain links TRBV29-1 to TRBJ2-2, with D unresolved. Trimming removed 5 bases at V and 0 bases at J, with 7 bases between. The germline V gene encodes CDR1 SQVTM and CDR2 ANQGSEA. The CDR3 loop spans 13 amino acids. The CDR3 spells CSVKVSNTGELFF. The DNA of the CDR3 is TGCAGCGTTAAGGTCTCGAACACCGGGGAGCTGTTTTTT.

This clonotype appeared many times. Since it is a stray read in a library aimed at alpha chains, this beta chain has a size that is not meaningful. The V call is TRBV7-2, the J call TRBJ1-5; 9 bases line up with TRBD1. Trimming took 2 bases from V and 6 from J; bases not matched to a gene: 8. CDR3 length: 16 amino acids. Germline assignment: CDR1 SGHTA and CDR2 FQGNSA. The CDR3: CASSLLVGQGPQPQHF. The CDR3 DNA reads as TGTGCCAGCAGCTTATTGGTCGGACAGGGGCCTCAGCCCCAGCATTTT.

At least ten counts were recorded for this clonotype. This beta chain is a stray read from a library made for alpha chains; its abundance is not meaningful. The chain joins TRBV12-3 or TRBV12-4 to TRBJ2-2; 11 bases line up with TRBD2. CDR3 size: 18 residues. The junction had 10 bases not matched to a gene; V was cut back by 3 bases and J by 4 bases. The CDR3 DNA follows: TGTGCCAGCAGTTTCACCCTCACTAGCGGGAGAATCACCGGGGAGCTGTTTTTT. This encodes CASSFTLTSGRITGELFF.

Many counts were recorded for this clonotype. The library was designed around alpha chains, so this beta chain is a stray read whose abundance carries little weight. V gene TRBV5-1 combines with J gene TRBJ1-1; a weak D match, TRBD1 (5 bases). This CDR3 region has 15 residues. The ends were cut back, 4 bases at V and 4 bases at J, with 17 bases in the middle. Looked up from germline, CDR1 is SGHRS and CDR2 is YFSETQ. The chain's CDR3 is CASSLWDSRATEAFF. The DNA of the CDR3 is TGCGCCAGCAGCCTGTGGGACTCTCGAGCCACTGAAGCTTTCTTT.

This clonotype is judged medium-sized. This beta chain is a stray read from a library made for alpha chains; its abundance is not meaningful. The chain couples TRBV28 to TRBJ2-1, with 10 bases that match TRBD2. This CDR3 is built from 16 residues. Germline V gene lookup returns CDR1 MDHEN and CDR2 SYDVKM. Germline trimming cut 5 bases from V and 1 base from J; bases unmatched to any gene: 5. DNA for the CDR3: TGTGCCAGCAGTGGGGGGACTAGCGCGTCCTACAATGAGCAGTTCTTC. Translated, it gives CASSGGTSASYNEQFF.

Regarding this clonotype: Because the library targeted alpha chains, this beta chain is an off-target read whose size means little. The genes are TRBV7-2 and TRBJ1-1, with TRBD1 matching 7 bases. The trim removed 6 bases at V and 11 bases at J, leaving 6 bases unmatched. The V gene's germline CDR1 is SGHTA and CDR2 FQGNSA. The CDR3 is 11 residues long. CDR3 in DNA: TGTGCCAGCAGACTTGGACAGGCGGCTTTCTTT. Translated: CASRLGQAAFF.

This clonotype was counted at least ten times. Found in a library prepared for alpha chains, this beta chain is an off-target read, and its abundance has little meaning. The chain is built from TRBV28 and TRBJ2-1; TRBD1 aligns across 9 bases. CDR1 MDHEN and CDR2 SYDVKM come from the germline V gene. With V trimmed by 6 bases and J by 8 bases, 17 bases remained unmatched. This CDR3 has 17 residues. For the CDR3, the DNA is TGTGCCAGCAGGTTTCTCTACTCAGGGACAGGGTCCGATGAGCAGTTCTTC. This encodes CASRFLYSGTGSDEQFF.

This clonotype rates as medium-sized (0.01 to 0.1%). Found in a library prepared for alpha chains, this beta chain is an off-target read, and its abundance has little meaning. This rearrangement joins TRBV12-3 or TRBV12-4 to TRBJ2-7; no clear D. V lost 1 base to trimming and J lost 3 bases, with 7 bases between them. This CDR3 is built from 13 residues. This CDR3 is CASSLERSYEQYF. In nucleotides, the CDR3 is TGTGCCAGCAGTTTAGAGAGAAGCTACGAGCAGTACTTC.

By its share, this clonotype is medium-sized. This beta chain is a stray sequence in a library constructed for alpha chains; its clone size is not meaningful. The CDR3 DNA sequence: TGCAGCGTTGAGCGGGGCGGGGAGCTGTTTTTT. Translation gives CSVERGGELFF. The J gene is TRBJ2-2, the V gene TRBV29-1, with a tentative D call TRBD2 (6 bases). The CDR3 has 11 amino acids. From germline, CDR1 is SQVTM and CDR2 ANQGSEA. V lost 3 bases and J 7 bases, leaving 6 bases between the germline ends.

Ten or more counts support this clonotype. The library was built for alpha chains, so this beta chain is an off-target read and its size means little. The V call is TRBV10-2, the J call TRBJ2-6; D is unresolved. Trimming shortened V by 0 bases and J by 3 bases, and 0 bases separated the two germline ends. The CDR3 extends over 13 amino acids. Per the germline V gene, CDR1 is WSHSY and CDR2 is SAAADI. The CDR3 loop is CASSESGANVLTF. CDR3 DNA sequence: TGCGCCAGCAGTGAGTCTGGGGCCAACGTCCTGACTTTC.

This clonotype qualifies as medium-sized. A library made for alpha chains picked up this beta chain off target, so its size means little. The chain joins TRBV10-3 to TRBJ1-3; TRBD1 agrees at 7 bases. The CDR3 is made up of 18 amino acids. CDR1 ENHRY and CDR2 SYGVKD come from the germline V gene. V shed 3 bases, J shed 0 bases, and the junction held 11 bases outside the gene matches. CDR3 DNA: TGTGCCATCAGTGATGGGAGACAGGGCCTCCGCTCTGGAAACACCATATATTTT. Translated: CAISDGRQGLRSGNTIYF.